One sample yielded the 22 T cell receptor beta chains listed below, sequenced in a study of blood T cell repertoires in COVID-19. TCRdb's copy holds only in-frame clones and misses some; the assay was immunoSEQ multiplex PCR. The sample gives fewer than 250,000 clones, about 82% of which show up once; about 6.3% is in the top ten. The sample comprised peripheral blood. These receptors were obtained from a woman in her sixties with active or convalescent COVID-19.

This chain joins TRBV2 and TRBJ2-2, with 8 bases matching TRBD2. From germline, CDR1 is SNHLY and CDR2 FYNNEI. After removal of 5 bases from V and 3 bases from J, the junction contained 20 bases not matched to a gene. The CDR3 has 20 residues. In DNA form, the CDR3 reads TGTGCCAGCAGTTCCCCCACCGGGGGAGGCGGGACTAGGTACACCGGGGAGCTGTTTTTT. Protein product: CASSSPTGGGGTRYTGELFF.

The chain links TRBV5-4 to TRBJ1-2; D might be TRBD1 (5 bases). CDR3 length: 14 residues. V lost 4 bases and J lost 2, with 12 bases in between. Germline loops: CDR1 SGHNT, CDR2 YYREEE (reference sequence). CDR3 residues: CASSHGGINYGYTF. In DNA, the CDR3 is TGTGCCAGCAGCCACGGGGGGATAAACTATGGCTACACCTTC.

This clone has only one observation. The CDR3 coding sequence is TGTGCCAGCAGCACGAACAGGGGTCCCTACGAGCAGTACGTC. Protein sequence: CASSTNRGPYEQYV. The chain carries TRBV11-2 and TRBJ2-7; 7 bases map to TRBD1. V shed 5 bases and J 2 bases; nucleotides not matched to a gene: 6. Germline V gene lookup returns CDR1 SGHAT and CDR2 FQNNGV. CDR3 length: 14 amino acids.

This CDR3 reads CASKLSGRAFAGELFF. CDR3 DNA: TGCGCCAGCAAACTCAGCGGGAGGGCCTTTGCCGGGGAGCTGTTTTTT. The chain employs TRBV5-1 and TRBJ2-2; 10 bases line up with TRBD2. The CDR3 extends over 16 amino acids. J was trimmed by 6 bases and V by 6 bases; bases with no gene match: 11. Per germline, CDR1 SGHRS and CDR2 YFSETQ. The full variable domain, with the rest looked up from reference TRBV5-1 and TRBJ2-2, is KAGVTQTPRYLIKTRGQQVTLSCSPISGHRSVSWYQQTPGQGLQFLFEYFSETQRNKGNFPGRFSGRQFSNSRSEMNVSTLELGDSALYLCASKLSGRAFAGELFFGEGSRLTVL.

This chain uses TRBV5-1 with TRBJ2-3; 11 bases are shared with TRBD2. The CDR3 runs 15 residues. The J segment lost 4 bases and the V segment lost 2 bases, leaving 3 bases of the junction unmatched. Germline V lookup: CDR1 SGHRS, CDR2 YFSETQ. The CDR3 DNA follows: TGCGCCAGCAGCTTTATAGCGGGAGGGGCAGATACGCAGTATTTT. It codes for CASSFIAGGADTQYF. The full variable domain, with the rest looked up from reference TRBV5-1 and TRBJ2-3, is KAGVTQTPRYLIKTRGQQVTLSCSPISGHRSVSWYQQTPGQGLQFLFEYFSETQRNKGNFPGRFSGRQFSNSRSEMNVSTLELGDSALYLCASSFIAGGADTQYFGPGTRLTVL.

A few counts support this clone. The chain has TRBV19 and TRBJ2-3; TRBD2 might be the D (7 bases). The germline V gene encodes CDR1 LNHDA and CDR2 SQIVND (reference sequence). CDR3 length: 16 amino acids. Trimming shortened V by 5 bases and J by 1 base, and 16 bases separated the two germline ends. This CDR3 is CASSASRGAGTDTQYF. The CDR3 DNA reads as TGTGCCAGTAGTGCTTCACGGGGGGCCGGCACAGATACGCAGTATTTT.

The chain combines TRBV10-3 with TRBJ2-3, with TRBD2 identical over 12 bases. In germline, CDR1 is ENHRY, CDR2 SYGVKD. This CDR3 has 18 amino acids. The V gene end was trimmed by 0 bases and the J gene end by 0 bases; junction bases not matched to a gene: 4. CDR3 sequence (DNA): TGTGCCATCAGTGAGTCATCACTAGCGGGGGGAAGCACAGATACGCAGTATTTT. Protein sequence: CAISESSLAGGSTDTQYF.

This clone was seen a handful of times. CDR3 loop: CASSGKTEVAYEQYF. CDR3 sequence (DNA): TGTGCCAGCAGTGGAAAGACAGAGGTCGCCTACGAGCAGTACTTC. The V gene is TRBV6-4, the J gene TRBJ2-7; D is possibly TRBD1 (5 bases). Germline lookup yields CDR1 MRHNA and CDR2 SNTAGT. V was clipped by 4 bases and J by 2 bases, with 15 bases between them. There are 15 residues in the CDR3.

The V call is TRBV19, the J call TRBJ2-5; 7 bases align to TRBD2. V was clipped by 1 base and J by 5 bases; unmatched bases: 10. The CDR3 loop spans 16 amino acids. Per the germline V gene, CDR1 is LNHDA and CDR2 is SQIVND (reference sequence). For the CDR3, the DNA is TGTGCCAGTAGTATAGGCAGCGGGATCGCCGGGGAGACCCAGTACTTC. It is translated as CASSIGSGIAGETQYF.

The CDR3 DNA is TGTGCCATCAGTGCTGGACAGGGAGAGCAGTACGTC. Translated, it gives CAISAGQGEQYV. V usage is TRBV10-3 and J usage is TRBJ2-7; 8 positions match TRBD1. V was pared by 4 bases and J by 7 bases, with 3 bases of the junction left unmatched. The CDR3 consists of 12 residues. The germline V gene has CDR1 ENHRY and CDR2 SYGVKD.

CDR3 in DNA: TGTGCCAGCAGCTCAAGAGCCCGACGGCTGGGCGTTGACACCATATATTTT. It yields the protein CASSSRARRLGVDTIYF. This rearrangement joins TRBV2 to TRBJ1-3, with D uncertain. The CDR3 spans 17 residues. In germline, CDR1 is SNHLY, CDR2 FYNNEI. V was shortened by 6 bases and J by 8 bases, with 26 bases between the two germline ends.

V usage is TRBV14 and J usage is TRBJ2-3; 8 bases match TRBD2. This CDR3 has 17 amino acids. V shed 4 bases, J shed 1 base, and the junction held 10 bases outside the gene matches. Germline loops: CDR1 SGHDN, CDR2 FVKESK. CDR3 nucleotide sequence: TGTGCCAGCAGCCCCCGTCGAGCGGGAGTAGGCACAGATACGCAGTATTTT. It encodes CASSPRRAGVGTDTQYF.

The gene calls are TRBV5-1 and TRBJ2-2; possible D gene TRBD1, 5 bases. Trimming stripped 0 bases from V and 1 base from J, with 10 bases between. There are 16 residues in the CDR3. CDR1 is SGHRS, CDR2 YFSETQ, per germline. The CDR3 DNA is TGCGCCAGCAGCTTGGAGGTAGGGGAGAACACCGGGGAGCTGTTTTTT. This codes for CASSLEVGENTGELFF.

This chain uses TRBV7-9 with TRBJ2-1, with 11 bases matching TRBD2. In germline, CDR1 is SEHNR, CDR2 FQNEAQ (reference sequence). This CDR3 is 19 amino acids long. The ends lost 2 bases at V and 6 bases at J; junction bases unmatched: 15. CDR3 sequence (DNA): TGTGCCAGCAGCTTATCGTACCCTAGCGGGAGGTCCACCCCCAATGAGCAGTTCTTC. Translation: CASSLSYPSGRSTPNEQFF.

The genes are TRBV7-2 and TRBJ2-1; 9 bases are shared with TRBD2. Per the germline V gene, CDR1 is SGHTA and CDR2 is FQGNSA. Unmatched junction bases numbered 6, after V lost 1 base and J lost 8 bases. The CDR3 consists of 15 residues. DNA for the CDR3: TGTGCCAGCAGCTTAGTTGCGGGAGGGGAACATGAGCAGTTCTTC. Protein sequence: CASSLVAGGEHEQFF.

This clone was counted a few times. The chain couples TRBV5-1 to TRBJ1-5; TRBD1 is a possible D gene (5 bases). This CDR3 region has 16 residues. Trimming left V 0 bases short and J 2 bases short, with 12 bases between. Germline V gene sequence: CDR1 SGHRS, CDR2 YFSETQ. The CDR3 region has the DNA TGCGCCAGCAGCTTGGGGACATTCGATCGCAATCAGCCCCAGCATTTT. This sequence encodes CASSLGTFDRNQPQHF.

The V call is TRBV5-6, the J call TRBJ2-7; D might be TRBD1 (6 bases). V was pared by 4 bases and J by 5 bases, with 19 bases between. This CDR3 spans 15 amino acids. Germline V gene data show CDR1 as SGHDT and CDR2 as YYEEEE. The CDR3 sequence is CASSPPGAGADEQYF. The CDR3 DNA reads TGTGCCAGCAGCCCCCCCGGTGCAGGGGCTGACGAGCAGTACTTC.

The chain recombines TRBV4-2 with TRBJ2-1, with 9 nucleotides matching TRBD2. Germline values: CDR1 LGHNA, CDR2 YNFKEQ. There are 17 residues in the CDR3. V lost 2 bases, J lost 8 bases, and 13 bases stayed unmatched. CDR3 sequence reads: CASSQRQVASGDDEQFF. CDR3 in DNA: TGTGCCAGCAGCCAACGTCAGGTCGCTAGCGGGGACGATGAGCAGTTCTTC.

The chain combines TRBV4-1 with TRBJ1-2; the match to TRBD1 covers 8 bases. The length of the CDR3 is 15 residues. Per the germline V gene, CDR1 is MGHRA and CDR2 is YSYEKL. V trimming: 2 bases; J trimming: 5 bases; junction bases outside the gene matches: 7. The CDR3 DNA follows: TGCGCCAGCAGCCAAACAGGAACAGGGGGGTATGGCTACACCTTC. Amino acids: CASSQTGTGGYGYTF.

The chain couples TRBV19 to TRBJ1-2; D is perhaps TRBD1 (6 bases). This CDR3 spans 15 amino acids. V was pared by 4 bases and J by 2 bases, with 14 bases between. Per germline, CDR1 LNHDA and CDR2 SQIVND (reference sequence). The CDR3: CASSSQGNGNYGYTF. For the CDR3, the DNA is TGTGCCAGTAGTAGCCAGGGGAACGGCAACTATGGCTACACCTTC.

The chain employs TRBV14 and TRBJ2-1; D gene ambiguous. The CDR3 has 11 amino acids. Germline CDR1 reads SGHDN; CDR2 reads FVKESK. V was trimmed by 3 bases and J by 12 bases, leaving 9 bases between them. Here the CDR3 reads CASSHTAGQFF. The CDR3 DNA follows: TGTGCCAGCAGCCACACTGCTGGGCAGTTCTTC.

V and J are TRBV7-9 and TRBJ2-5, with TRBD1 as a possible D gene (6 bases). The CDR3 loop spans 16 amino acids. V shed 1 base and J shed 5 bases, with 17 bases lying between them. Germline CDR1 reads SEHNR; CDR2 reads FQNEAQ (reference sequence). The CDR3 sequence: CASSLVRGTGGETQYF. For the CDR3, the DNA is TGTGCCAGCAGCTTAGTTCGCGGTACTGGGGGCGAGACCCAGTACTTC.